Here is one TCR beta chain with its context. What it recognizes is unknown. Germline-derived CDR1 and CDR2 are SGDLS and YYNGEE. This CDR3 contains 15 residues. Trimming removed 0 bases from V and 4 bases from J, with 12 bases in between. The data are from a study of cytomegalovirus exposure and HLA in healthy donors. Study-level results: When presence/absence was analysed, sequencing depth was taken to be roughly uniform across donors. Later work associated 16,951 TCR beta sequences with HLA alleles at 0.05 false discovery rate. Most of the TCR beta V segments (in an earlier analysis) were productive either about 87% or about 30% of the time. The study recorded 160 or so TCR beta chains that were cytomegalovirus-associated.

With 60 Vbeta and 13 Jbeta primers, the PCR was carried out. Libraries were prepared by immunoSEQ multiplex PCR; TCRdb keeps only in-frame clonotypes and omits some of them. The table includes 100,000 to 150,000 clones, roughly 76% detected once. V is TRBV9 and J is TRBJ2-3; D might be TRBD1 (7 bases). The specimen was PBMCs. This clonotype was sampled from a woman aged 45 to 65 in good health and CMV-seronegative. The CDR3 region is CASSVEAGGPDTQYF. The CDR3 region has the DNA TGTGCCAGCAGCGTAGAGGCAGGGGGGCCAGATACGCAGTATTTT.